This TCR beta chain is drawn from a study of spatial heterogeneity in lung cancer. V lost 1 base to trimming and J lost 3 bases, with 7 bases between them. Germline lookup yields CDR1 SEHNR and CDR2 FQNEAQ (reference sequence). The CDR3 length is 14 residues. Whole-study findings and limits: It was found that expanded intratumoral alpha and beta TCR counts tracked tumor mutation counts.

Described time point: sample taken at primary tumor resection. From the 5' RACE reads, TCRdb called clonotypes with MiXCR, one entry per CDR3 protein. The top ten hold approximately 22% of the sample, which has 100,000 to 110,000 distinct CDR3 sequences, 3.5% to 5% seen once. This clonotype appeared many times. Antigen specificity is unknown. V and J are TRBV7-9 and TRBJ1-5; D remains unclear. The sample in question was lung tumor tissue, obtained at surgery. This receptor was taken from a male donor with early-stage non-small cell lung cancer. CDR3 region: CASSLGGLNQPQHF. CDR3 DNA: TGTGCCAGCAGCTTAGGTGGCCTCAATCAGCCCCAGCATTTT.